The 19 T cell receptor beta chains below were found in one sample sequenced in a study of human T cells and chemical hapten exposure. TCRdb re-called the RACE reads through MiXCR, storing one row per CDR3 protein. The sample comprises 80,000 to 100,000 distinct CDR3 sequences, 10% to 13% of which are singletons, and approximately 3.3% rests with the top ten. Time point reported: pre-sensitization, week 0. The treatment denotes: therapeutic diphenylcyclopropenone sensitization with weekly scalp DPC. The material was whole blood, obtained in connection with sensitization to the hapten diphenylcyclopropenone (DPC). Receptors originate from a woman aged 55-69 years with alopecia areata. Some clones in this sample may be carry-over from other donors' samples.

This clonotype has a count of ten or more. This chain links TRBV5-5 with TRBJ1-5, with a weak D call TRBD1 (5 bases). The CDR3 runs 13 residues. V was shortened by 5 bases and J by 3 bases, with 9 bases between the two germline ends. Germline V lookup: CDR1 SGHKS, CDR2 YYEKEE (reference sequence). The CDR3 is CASRTRDNQPQHF. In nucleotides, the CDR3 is TGTGCCAGCAGGACCAGGGACAATCAGCCCCAGCATTTT.

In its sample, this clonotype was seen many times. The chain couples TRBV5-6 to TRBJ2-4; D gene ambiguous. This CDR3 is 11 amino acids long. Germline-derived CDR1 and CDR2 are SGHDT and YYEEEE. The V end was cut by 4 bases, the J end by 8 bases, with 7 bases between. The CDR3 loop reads CASSLRDIQYF. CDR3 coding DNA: TGTGCCAGCAGCCTCCGGGACATTCAGTACTTC.

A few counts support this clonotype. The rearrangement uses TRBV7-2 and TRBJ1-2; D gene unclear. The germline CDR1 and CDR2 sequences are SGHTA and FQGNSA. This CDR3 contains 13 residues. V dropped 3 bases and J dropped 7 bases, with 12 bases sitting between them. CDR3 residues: CASSFLNGVGYTF. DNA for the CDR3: TGTGCCAGCAGCTTTCTAAATGGTGTTGGCTACACCTTC.

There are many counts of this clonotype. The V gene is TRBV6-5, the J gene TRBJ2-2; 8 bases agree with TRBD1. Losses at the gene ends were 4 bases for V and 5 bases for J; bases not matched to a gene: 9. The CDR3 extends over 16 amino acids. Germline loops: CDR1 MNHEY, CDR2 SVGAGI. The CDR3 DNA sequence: TGTGCCAGCAGTTTCGCCGGACAGGGTCGTACCGGGGAGCTGTTTTTT. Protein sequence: CASSFAGQGRTGELFF.

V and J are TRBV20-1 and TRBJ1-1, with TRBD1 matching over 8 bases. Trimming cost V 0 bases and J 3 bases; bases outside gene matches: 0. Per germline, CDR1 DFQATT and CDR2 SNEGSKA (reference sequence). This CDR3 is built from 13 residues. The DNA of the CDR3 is TGCAGTGCTAGAGACAGGGGGCACACTGAAGCTTTCTTT. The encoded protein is CSARDRGHTEAFF.

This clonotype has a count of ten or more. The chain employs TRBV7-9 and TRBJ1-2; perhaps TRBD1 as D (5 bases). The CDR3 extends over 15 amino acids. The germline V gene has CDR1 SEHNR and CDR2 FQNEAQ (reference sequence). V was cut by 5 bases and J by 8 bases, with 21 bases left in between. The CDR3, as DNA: TGTGCCAGCAGCAAATCTGGGACCGGGTTTCGGGGCTACACCTTC. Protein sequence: CASSKSGTGFRGYTF.

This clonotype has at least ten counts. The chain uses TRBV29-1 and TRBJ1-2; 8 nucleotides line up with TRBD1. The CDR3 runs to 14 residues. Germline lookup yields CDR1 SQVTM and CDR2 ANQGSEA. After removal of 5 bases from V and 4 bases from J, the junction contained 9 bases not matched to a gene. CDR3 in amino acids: CSVPDRGGGYGYTF. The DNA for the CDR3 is TGCAGCGTTCCCGACAGGGGAGGAGGCTATGGCTACACCTTC.

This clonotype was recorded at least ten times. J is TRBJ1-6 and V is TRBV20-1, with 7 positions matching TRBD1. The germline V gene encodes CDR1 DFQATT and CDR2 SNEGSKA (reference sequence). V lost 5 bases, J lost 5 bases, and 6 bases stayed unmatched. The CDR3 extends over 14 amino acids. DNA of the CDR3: TGCAGTGCTCAGGAGGGGGCCGATAATTCACCCCTCCACTTT. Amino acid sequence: CSAQEGADNSPLHF.

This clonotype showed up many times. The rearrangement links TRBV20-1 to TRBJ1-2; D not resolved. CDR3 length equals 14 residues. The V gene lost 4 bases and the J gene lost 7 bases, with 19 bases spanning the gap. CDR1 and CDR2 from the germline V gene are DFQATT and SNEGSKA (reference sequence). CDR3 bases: TGCAGTGCTATTGGGGATAAGGAGGGTCGTGGCTACACCTTC. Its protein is CSAIGDKEGRGYTF.

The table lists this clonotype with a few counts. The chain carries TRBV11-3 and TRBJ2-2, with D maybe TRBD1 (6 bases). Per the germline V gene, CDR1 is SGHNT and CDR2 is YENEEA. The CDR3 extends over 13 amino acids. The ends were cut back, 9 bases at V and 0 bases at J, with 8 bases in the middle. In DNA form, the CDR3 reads TGTGCCAGTAGACAGGCGAACACCGGGGAGCTGTTTTTT. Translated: CASRQANTGELFF.

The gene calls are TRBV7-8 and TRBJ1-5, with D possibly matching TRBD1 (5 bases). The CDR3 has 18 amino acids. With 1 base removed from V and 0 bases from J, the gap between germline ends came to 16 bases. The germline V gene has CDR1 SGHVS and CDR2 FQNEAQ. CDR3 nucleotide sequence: TGTGCCAGCAGCTTAGTACCCCCCCGGGACGGTAGCAATCAGCCCCAGCATTTT. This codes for CASSLVPPRDGSNQPQHF.

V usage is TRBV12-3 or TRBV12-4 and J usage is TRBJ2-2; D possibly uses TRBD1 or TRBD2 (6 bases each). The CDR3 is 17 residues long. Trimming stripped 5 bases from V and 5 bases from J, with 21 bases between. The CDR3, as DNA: TGTGCCAGCAGTCCCAGGGGCGGCCGACTAGAGACCGGGGAGCTGTTTTTT. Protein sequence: CASSPRGGRLETGELFF.

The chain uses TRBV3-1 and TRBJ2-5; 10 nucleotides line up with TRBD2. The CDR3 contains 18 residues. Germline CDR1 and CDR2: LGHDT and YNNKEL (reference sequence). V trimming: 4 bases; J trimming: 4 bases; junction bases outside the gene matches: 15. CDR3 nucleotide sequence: TGTGCCAGCAGCCCAACTAGCGGGGATCCATGGTCCGTAGAGACCCAGTACTTC. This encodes CASSPTSGDPWSVETQYF.

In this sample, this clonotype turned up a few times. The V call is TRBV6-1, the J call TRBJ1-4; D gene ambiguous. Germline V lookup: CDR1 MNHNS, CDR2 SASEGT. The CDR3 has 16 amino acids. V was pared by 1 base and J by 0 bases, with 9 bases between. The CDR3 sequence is CASSEVGSTTNEKLFF. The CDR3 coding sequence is TGTGCCAGCAGTGAAGTGGGGAGTACAACTAATGAAAAACTGTTTTTT.

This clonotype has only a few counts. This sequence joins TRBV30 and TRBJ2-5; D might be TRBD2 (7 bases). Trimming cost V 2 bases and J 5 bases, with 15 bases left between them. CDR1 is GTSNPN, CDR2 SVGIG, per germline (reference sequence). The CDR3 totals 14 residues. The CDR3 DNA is TGTGCCTGGAGTATGGGGGGGACATCGGAGACCCAGTACTTC. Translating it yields CAWSMGGTSETQYF.

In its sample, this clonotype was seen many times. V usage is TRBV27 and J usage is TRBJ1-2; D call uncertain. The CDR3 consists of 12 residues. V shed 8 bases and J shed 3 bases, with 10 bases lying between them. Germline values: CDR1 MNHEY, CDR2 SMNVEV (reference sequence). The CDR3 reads CASGEGHYGYTF. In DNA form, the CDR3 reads TGTGCCAGCGGGGAAGGGCACTATGGCTACACCTTC.

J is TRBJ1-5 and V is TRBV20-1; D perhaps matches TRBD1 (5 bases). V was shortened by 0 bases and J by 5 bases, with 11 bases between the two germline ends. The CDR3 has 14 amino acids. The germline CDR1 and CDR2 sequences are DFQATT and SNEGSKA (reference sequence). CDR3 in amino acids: CSARENSGDQPQHF. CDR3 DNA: TGCAGTGCTAGAGAGAATTCGGGGGATCAGCCCCAGCATTTT.

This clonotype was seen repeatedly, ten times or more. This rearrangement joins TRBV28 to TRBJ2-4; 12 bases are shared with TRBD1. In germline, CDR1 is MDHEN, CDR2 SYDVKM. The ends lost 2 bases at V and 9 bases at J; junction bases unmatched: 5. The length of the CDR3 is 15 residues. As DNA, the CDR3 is TGTGCCAGCAGTTTAGGGGACAGGGGGCAAATCATTCAGTACTTC. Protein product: CASSLGDRGQIIQYF.

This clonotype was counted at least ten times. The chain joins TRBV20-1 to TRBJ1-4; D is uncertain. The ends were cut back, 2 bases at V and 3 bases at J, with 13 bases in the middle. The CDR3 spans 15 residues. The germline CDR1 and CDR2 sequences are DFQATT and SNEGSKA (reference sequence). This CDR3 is CSARPVGPSNEKLFF. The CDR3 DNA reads TGCAGTGCTAGACCAGTAGGGCCCTCTAATGAAAAACTGTTTTTT.